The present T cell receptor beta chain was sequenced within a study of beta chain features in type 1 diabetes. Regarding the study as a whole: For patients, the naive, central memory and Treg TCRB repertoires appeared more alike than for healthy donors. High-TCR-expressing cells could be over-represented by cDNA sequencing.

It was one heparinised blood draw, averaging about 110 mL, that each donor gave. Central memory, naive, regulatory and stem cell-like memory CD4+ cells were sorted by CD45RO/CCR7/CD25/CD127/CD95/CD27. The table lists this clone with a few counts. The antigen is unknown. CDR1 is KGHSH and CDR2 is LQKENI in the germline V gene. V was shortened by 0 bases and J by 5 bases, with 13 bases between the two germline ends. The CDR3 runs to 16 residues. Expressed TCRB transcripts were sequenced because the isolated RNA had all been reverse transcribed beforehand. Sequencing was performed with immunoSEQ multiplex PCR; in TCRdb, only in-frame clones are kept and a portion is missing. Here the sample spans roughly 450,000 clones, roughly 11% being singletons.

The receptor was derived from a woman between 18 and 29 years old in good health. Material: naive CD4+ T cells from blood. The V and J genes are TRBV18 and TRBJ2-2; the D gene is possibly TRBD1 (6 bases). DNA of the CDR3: TGTGCCAGCTCACCACCGTCCGGGACAATTACCGGGGAGCTGTTTTTT. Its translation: CASSPPSGTITGELFF.